The 24 T cell receptor beta chains below all came from one sample that was sequenced in a study of brain T cells in children with intractable seizures. The time point is: blood from clinic visit 5 months post-surgery; TSC patient then seizure free. The table came from immunoSEQ multiplex PCR; TCRdb's copy has only in-frame clones and leaves some out. The sample holds 340,000 or so clones, approximately 93% seen once. The source was peripheral blood, collected 5 to 6 months after surgery. Receptor source: a boy less than two years old with tuberous sclerosis and intractable seizures.

The J gene is TRBJ2-7, the V gene TRBV11-2, with unresolved D. The CDR3 length is 15 residues. V was trimmed by 2 bases and J by 1 base, leaving 12 bases between them. From germline, CDR1 is SGHAT and CDR2 FQNNGV. DNA for the CDR3: TGTGCCAGCAGCTTATATGTCAGCAAGTCCTACGAGCAGTACTTC. Translated: CASSLYVSKSYEQYF.

J is TRBJ1-2 and V is TRBV9; D unresolved. The V gene's germline CDR1 is SGDLS and CDR2 YYNGEE. V lost 3 bases, J lost 4 bases, and 16 bases lay in between. The CDR3 runs 15 residues. DNA of the CDR3: TGTGCCAGCAGCGCTGACATGTCTGTTGGCTATGGCTACACCTTC. Protein sequence: CASSADMSVGYGYTF.

The rearrangement uses TRBV11-2 and TRBJ1-2; the D gene is possibly TRBD1 (6 bases). The CDR3 is 13 residues long. V lost 5 bases to trimming and J lost 8 bases, with 15 bases between them. Germline assignment: CDR1 SGHAT and CDR2 FQNNGV. CDR3 nucleotide sequence: TGTGCCAGCAGCCCCATCAACACAGGGGGCTACACCTTC. Its protein is CASSPINTGGYTF.

This chain uses TRBV4-1 with TRBJ2-3; possibly TRBD2 for D (6 bases). Trimming cost V 1 base and J 1 base, with 12 bases left between them. Germline-derived CDR1 and CDR2 are MGHRA and YSYEKL. The CDR3 is made up of 16 amino acids. The CDR3 loop is CASSQVHPSGTDTQYF. CDR3 in DNA: TGCGCCAGCAGCCAAGTTCATCCTAGCGGCACAGATACGCAGTATTTT.

The rearrangement joins TRBV27 to TRBJ2-1; 9 bases are shared with TRBD2. The ends lost 5 bases at V and 4 bases at J; junction bases unmatched: 6. Germline V gene sequence: CDR1 MNHEY, CDR2 SMNVEV (reference sequence). This CDR3 has 15 amino acids. CDR3 nucleotide sequence: TGTGCCAGCAGTGATACGGCGGGAGGGTACAATGAGCAGTTCTTC. The encoded protein is CASSDTAGGYNEQFF.

This chain links TRBV2 with TRBJ2-5; TRBD2 matches at 10 bases. Germline V gene sequence: CDR1 SNHLY, CDR2 FYNNEI. Trimming at V came to 7 bases and at J to 5 bases, leaving 10 bases not matched to a gene. The CDR3 runs to 15 residues. The CDR3 coding sequence is TGTGCCAGCAAGGCAGTAGCGGGGGGCAGGGAGACCCAGTACTTC. Translating it yields CASKAVAGGRETQYF.

This clone was picked up one time. The genes are TRBV27 and TRBJ2-7; the D gene could be TRBD1 or TRBD2 (6 bases each). Deletions cut 2 bases from V and 5 bases from J, with 13 bases between. This CDR3 comprises 14 residues. From germline, CDR1 is MNHEY and CDR2 SMNVEV (reference sequence). The CDR3 DNA reads TGTGCCAGCAGTTTAGGTCGGGGGCTCCACGAGCAGTACTTC. Its translation is CASSLGRGLHEQYF.

The rearrangement uses TRBV5-1 and TRBJ1-1; a weak D match, TRBD1 (6 bases). This CDR3 spans 15 amino acids. Trimming pared 0 bases from V and 0 bases from J, leaving 9 bases between. Germline V lookup: CDR1 SGHRS, CDR2 YFSETQ. CDR3 DNA: TGCGCCAGCAGCTTGGAGACAGGACTGAACACTGAAGCTTTCTTT. It encodes CASSLETGLNTEAFF.

This chain joins TRBV19 and TRBJ2-7; weak D call: TRBD1 (6 bases). Per germline, CDR1 LNHDA and CDR2 SQIVND (reference sequence). This CDR3 is built from 14 residues. Trimming left V 5 bases short and J 1 base short, with 12 bases between. The chain's CDR3 is CASSLSDSSYEQYF. CDR3 nucleotides: TGTGCCAGTAGTCTTTCGGACAGTTCCTACGAGCAGTACTTC.

The chain employs TRBV28 and TRBJ1-1; D unclear. V lost 0 bases, J lost 6 bases, and 2 bases lay in between. The CDR3 length is 11 residues. Germline-derived CDR1 and CDR2 are MDHEN and SYDVKM. For the CDR3, the DNA is TGTGCCAGCAGTTTATGGGCTGAAGCTTTCTTT. It translates to CASSLWAEAFF. Variable domain in full (rest from reference TRBV28 and TRBJ1-1): DVKVTQSSRYLVKRTGEKVFLECVQDMDHENMFWYRQDPGLGLRLIYFSYDVKMKEKGDIPEGYSVSREKKERFSLILESASTNQTSMYLCASSLWAEAFFGQGTRLTVV.

This chain uses TRBV5-4 with TRBJ1-1; 11 bases map to TRBD1. The length of the CDR3 is 15 residues. CDR1 SGHNT and CDR2 YYREEE come from the germline V gene (reference sequence). With 4 bases clipped from V and 5 bases from J, the junction kept 7 bases outside the gene matches. The CDR3 bases are TGTGCCAGCAGCCCGAAGGACAGGGGGCCTACTGAAGCTTTCTTT. Residues: CASSPKDRGPTEAFF.

The count of this clone is one. The chain employs TRBV24-1 and TRBJ2-3; 8 nucleotides match TRBD2. This CDR3 has 14 amino acids. Germline-derived CDR1 and CDR2 are KGHDR and SFDVKD. V gave up 8 bases and J gave up 2 bases; unmatched junction bases: 5. In nucleotides, the CDR3 is TGTGCCACCAACGGGAGGGAAAACACAGATACGCAGTATTTT. Its translation: CATNGRENTDTQYF.

The rearrangement joins TRBV15 to TRBJ2-1; 8 bases map to TRBD1. The length of the CDR3 is 19 residues. Germline trimming cut 1 base from V and 2 bases from J; bases unmatched to any gene: 13. Looked up from germline, CDR1 is LNHNV and CDR2 is YYDKDF (reference sequence). CDR3 nucleotides: TGTGCCACCAGCAGAGGGGTCGGGAAGACAGGGGCTGCCTACAATGAGCAGTTCTTC. Translation: CATSRGVGKTGAAYNEQFF.

V gene TRBV4-1 combines with J gene TRBJ2-2, with no clear D. Germline CDR1 and CDR2: MGHRA and YSYEKL. V lost 0 bases and J lost 2, with 4 bases in between. The CDR3 has 14 residues. In DNA form, the CDR3 reads TGCGCCAGCAGCCAAGATGATAACACCGGGGAGCTGTTTTTT. Translated, it gives CASSQDDNTGELFF.

This chain connects TRBV5-6 to TRBJ1-2, with unresolved D. Germline-derived CDR1 and CDR2 are SGHDT and YYEEEE. The V end was cut by 5 bases, the J end by 2 bases, with 16 bases between. There are 15 residues in the CDR3. The DNA for the CDR3 is TGTGCCAGCAGGAACGACCCCGTAGGCAACTATGGCTACACCTTC. As protein: CASRNDPVGNYGYTF.

This sequence joins TRBV4-2 and TRBJ2-7; D unresolved. Germline V lookup: CDR1 LGHNA, CDR2 YNFKEQ. With 1 base removed from V and 2 bases from J, the gap between germline ends came to 6 bases. This CDR3 has 13 amino acids. CDR3 in DNA: TGTGCCAGCAGCCAAGGACTCGCCTACGAGCAGTACTTC. This gives the protein CASSQGLAYEQYF.

Note on this clone: An end of the junction differs from the germline gene, which may be a read error. This sequence joins TRBV19 and TRBJ1-1, with D perhaps TRBD1 (6 bases). The V gene's germline CDR1 is LNHDA and CDR2 SQIVND (reference sequence). The CDR3 runs to 15 residues. The DNA for the CDR3 is TGTGCCAGTAGTGTAGAACAGGGTTTGGGCACTGAAGCTTTCTTT. Translating it yields CASSVEQGLGTEAFF.

The CDR3 region is CASSLGASPESGANVLTF. The DNA of the CDR3 is TGTGCCAGCAGCTTAGGAGCCAGCCCAGAGTCTGGGGCCAACGTCCTGACTTTC. The rearrangement uses TRBV7-8 and TRBJ2-6; D gene unclear. Germline V CDR1 and CDR2: SGHVS, FQNEAQ. The CDR3 loop spans 18 amino acids. Trimming cost V 1 base and J 1 base, with 14 bases left between them.

The V call is TRBV5-1, the J call TRBJ2-3; D is unresolved. The CDR3 runs to 14 residues. V dropped 4 bases and J dropped 2 bases, with 11 bases sitting between them. The germline V gene encodes CDR1 SGHRS and CDR2 YFSETQ. The CDR3 sequence: CASSDTVPTDTQYF. In nucleotides, the CDR3 is TGCGCCAGCAGCGACACGGTTCCCACAGATACGCAGTATTTT.

Only a few counts were recorded for this clone. This sequence joins TRBV6-4 and TRBJ2-3; TRBD2 agrees at 14 bases. Trimming took 4 bases from V and 3 from J; bases not matched to a gene: 0. Germline assignment: CDR1 MRHNA and CDR2 SNTAGT. The CDR3 has 15 residues. The CDR3 loop is CASSGTSGGTDTQYF. The CDR3 region has the DNA TGTGCCAGCAGTGGGACTAGCGGGGGGACAGATACGCAGTATTTT.

This clone was recorded only once. The chain links TRBV7-2 to TRBJ1-1; D is undetermined. Germline-derived CDR1 and CDR2 are SGHTA and FQGNSA. There are 14 residues in the CDR3. Trimming left V 1 base short and J 3 bases short, with 9 bases between. Here the CDR3 DNA reads TGTGCCAGCAGCTTAGGAGCCCTGGACACTGAAGCTTTCTTT. This gives the protein CASSLGALDTEAFF.

The chain uses TRBV19 and TRBJ2-1; possibly TRBD1 or TRBD2 for D (6 bases each). CDR1 and CDR2 (germline): LNHDA, SQIVND (reference sequence). The V end lost 3 bases, the J end lost 0 bases, and 9 bases lay between the germline ends. The CDR3 is made up of 15 amino acids. CDR3 amino acids: CASSMGGHSYNEQFF. The CDR3 DNA sequence: TGTGCCAGTAGTATGGGGGGCCACTCCTACAATGAGCAGTTCTTC.

This chain connects TRBV4-1 to TRBJ2-2, with D possibly being TRBD2 (5 bases). The V gene's germline CDR1 is MGHRA and CDR2 YSYEKL. The length of the CDR3 is 15 residues. The V end lost 1 base, the J end lost 9 bases, and 15 bases lay between the germline ends. This chain's CDR3 is CASSQALLGSRELFF. CDR3 DNA sequence: TGCGCCAGCAGCCAAGCGCTCCTTGGGAGCCGGGAGCTGTTTTTT.

The gene calls are TRBV7-6 and TRBJ1-4; 11 bases match TRBD1. J was trimmed by 6 bases and V by 4 bases; bases with no gene match: 4. Germline values: CDR1 SGHVS, CDR2 FNYEAQ. This CDR3 has 15 amino acids. The CDR3 is CASSSPGQGDEKLFF. CDR3 DNA sequence: TGTGCCAGCAGCTCTCCGGGACAGGGGGATGAAAAACTGTTTTTT. The variable domain in full, with the rest retrieved from reference TRBV7-6 and TRBJ1-4, is GAGVSQSPRYKVTKRGQDVALRCDPISGHVSLYWYRQALGQGPEFLTYFNYEAQQDKSGLPNDRFSAERPEGSISTLTIQRTEQRDSAMYRCASSSPGQGDEKLFFGSGTQLSVL.